The 16 T cell receptor beta chains presented below share a single source sample, sequenced in a study of OX40 agonist ivuxolimab in advanced cancers. The assay was immunoSEQ multiplex PCR, and TCRdb's table has in-frame clones only and misses some. The data contain tens of thousands of clones, around nine tenths of them singletons. Sequenced here: CD4+ or CD8+ T cells sorted from blood, sampled in a trial of the OX40 agonist ivuxolimab. The source is an adult with an advanced solid tumor such as melanoma, head and neck, liver or kidney cancer.

This clone was detected only once. This chain connects TRBV7-2 to TRBJ2-7; D may be TRBD2 (5 bases). Trimming pared 4 bases from V and 4 bases from J, leaving 14 bases between. CDR3 size: 14 residues. In germline, CDR1 is SGHTA, CDR2 FQGNSA. CDR3 bases: TGTGCCAGCAGCTCCGGTCGGGGTTCTTACGAGCAGTACTTC. Translating it yields CASSSGRGSYEQYF.

The chain combines TRBV6-6 with TRBJ1-5; unclear D gene. Per germline, CDR1 MNHNY and CDR2 SVGAGI (reference sequence). The CDR3 has 12 residues. V gave up 5 bases and J gave up 7 bases, with 9 bases separating them. CDR3 residues: CASSPPNQPQHF. DNA of the CDR3: TGTGCCAGCAGTCCCCCAAACCAGCCCCAGCATTTT.

The genes are TRBV11-2 and TRBJ1-3; D uncertain. The CDR3 sequence is 15 residues long. CDR1 and CDR2 from the germline V gene are SGHAT and FQNNGV. Trimming took 0 bases from V and 0 from J, leaving 6 bases between them. As DNA, the CDR3 is TGTGCCAGCAGCTTAGATCAGATCTCTGGAAACACCATATATTTT. Its protein product is CASSLDQISGNTIYF.

The V and J genes are TRBV18 and TRBJ2-7; TRBD2 is a possible D gene (6 bases). The germline gives CDR1 KGHSH, CDR2 LQKENI. The CDR3 is 13 amino acids. V lost 1 base and J 5 bases, leaving 9 bases between the germline ends. In nucleotides, the CDR3 is TGTGCCAGCTCACCACGGGAGGTCGACGAGCAGTACTTC. The encoded protein is CASSPREVDEQYF. Drawing the rest from reference TRBV18 and TRBJ2-7, the complete variable domain is NAGVMQNPRHLVRRRGQEARLRCSPMKGHSHVYWYRQLPEEGLKFMVYLQKENIIDESGMPKERFSAEFPKEGPSILRIQQVVRGDSAAYFCASSPREVDEQYFGPGTRLTVT.

The chain has TRBV19 and TRBJ2-3, with 8 bases aligning to TRBD1. Per germline, CDR1 LNHDA and CDR2 SQIVND (reference sequence). The CDR3 is 15 amino acids. V lost 4 bases and J lost 2; bases outside the gene matches: 5. This CDR3 is CASSTTGGDTDTQYF. The CDR3 bases are TGTGCCAGTAGTACCACAGGGGGAGACACAGATACGCAGTATTTT.

V is TRBV9 and J is TRBJ1-5; D may be TRBD1 (5 bases). V lost 3 bases, J lost 5 bases, and 24 bases lay in between. This CDR3 is built from 18 residues. Germline assignment: CDR1 SGDLS and CDR2 YYNGEE. For the CDR3, the DNA is TGTGCCAGCAGCGCATGTTTCAGGGAAACCGGGGGGGATCAGCCCCAGCATTTT. Its translation is CASSACFRETGGDQPQHF.

This clone appeared a single time. The rearrangement uses TRBV7-9 and TRBJ2-7, with 14 positions matching TRBD2. V dropped 3 bases and J dropped 5; count of bases not matched to a gene: 0. The CDR3 length is 14 residues. Per germline, CDR1 SEHNR and CDR2 FQNEAQ (reference sequence). Written as DNA, the CDR3 is TGTGCCAGCAGCTTGGGACTAGCGGGAGACGAGCAGTACTTC. As protein: CASSLGLAGDEQYF.

This chain connects TRBV15 to TRBJ1-2; D may be TRBD1 (5 bases). The CDR3 runs 12 residues. V was trimmed by 3 bases and J by 7 bases, leaving 9 bases between them. Germline lookup yields CDR1 LNHNV and CDR2 YYDKDF (reference sequence). The CDR3, as DNA: TGTGCCACCAGCAGGCCAGGGTCTGGCTACACCTTC. The encoded protein is CATSRPGSGYTF.

This clone occurred a few times. The V call is TRBV7-2, the J call TRBJ2-7, with no clear D. Between the trimmed V and J ends, which lost 0 bases and 3 bases, there was a span of 6 bases. Germline CDR1 and CDR2: SGHTA and FQGNSA. The CDR3 runs 13 residues. CDR3 amino acids: CASSLAVRYEQYF. As DNA, the CDR3 is TGTGCCAGCAGCTTAGCAGTGCGCTACGAGCAGTACTTC.

This clone was counted a single time. This chain connects TRBV7-9 to TRBJ2-7; D remains unclear. Germline CDR1 is SEHNR and CDR2 is FQNEAQ (reference sequence). The CDR3 consists of 12 residues. V was pared by 2 bases and J by 4 bases, with 6 bases between. This chain's CDR3 is CASSLLGYEQYF. The CDR3 nucleotides are TGTGCCAGCAGCTTATTAGGTTACGAGCAGTACTTC. The full variable domain, completed using reference TRBV7-9 and TRBJ2-7, is DTGVSQNPRHKITKRGQNVTFRCDPISEHNRLYWYRQTLGQGPEFLTYFQNEAQLEKSRLLSDRFSAERPKGSFSTLEIQRTEQGDSAMYLCASSLLGYEQYFGPGTRLTVT.

This clone was detected a few times. The chain employs TRBV5-5 and TRBJ2-7; 8 bases map to TRBD2. The germline CDR1 and CDR2 sequences are SGHKS and YYEKEE (reference sequence). CDR3 size: 14 residues. V lost 4 bases to trimming and J lost 0 bases; unmatched junction nucleotides: 3. The chain's CDR3 is CASSKLAGSYEQYF. The CDR3 DNA reads TGTGCCAGCAGCAAGCTAGCGGGCTCCTACGAGCAGTACTTC.

The CDR3: CASSPRTAPYEQYF. As DNA, the CDR3 is TGTGCCAGCAGCCCCCGAACTGCCCCCTACGAGCAGTACTTC. This sequence joins TRBV9 and TRBJ2-7, with D unclear. The V gene lost 4 bases and the J gene lost 2 bases, with 13 bases spanning the gap. CDR1 and CDR2 from the germline V gene are SGDLS and YYNGEE. CDR3 length equals 14 residues.

This chain connects TRBV7-9 to TRBJ2-4, with no clear D. The CDR3 length is 14 residues. V lost 2 bases and J lost 8, with 13 bases in between. CDR1 is SEHNR, CDR2 FQNEAQ, per germline (reference sequence). CDR3 amino acids: CASSLRNGEDIQYF. The CDR3 nucleotides read TGTGCCAGCAGCTTAAGGAACGGAGAAGACATTCAGTACTTC.

The rearrangement links TRBV19 to TRBJ2-3, with TRBD1 matching over 8 bases. CDR3 length equals 14 residues. V trimming: 5 bases; J trimming: 6 bases; junction bases outside the gene matches: 7. Germline V gene lookup returns CDR1 LNHDA and CDR2 SQIVND (reference sequence). The CDR3 sequence: CASSSWTGTDTQYF. The CDR3 nucleotides are TGTGCCAGTAGTTCGTGGACAGGGACCGATACGCAGTATTTT. Combining the CDR3 with reference TRBV19 and TRBJ2-3 gives the whole variable domain DGGITQSPKYLFRKEGQNVTLSCEQNLNHDAMYWYRQDPGQGLRLIYYSQIVNDFQKGDIAEGYSVSREKKESFPLTVTSAQKNPTAFYLCASSSWTGTDTQYFGPGTRLTVL.

With regard to this clone: The identical CDR3 is also encoded by other nucleotide sequences in the sample. The chain is built from TRBV14 and TRBJ2-2; D unresolved. V was cut by 0 bases and J by 4 bases, with 3 bases left in between. Per the germline V gene, CDR1 is SGHDN and CDR2 is FVKESK. The CDR3 sequence is 13 residues long. The CDR3 DNA reads TGTGCCAGCAGCCAAGATCTCACCGGGGAGCTGTTTTTT. This codes for CASSQDLTGELFF.

The rearrangement uses TRBV7-9 and TRBJ2-1; a possible D gene is TRBD2 (6 bases). The V end was cut by 5 bases, the J end by 0 bases, with 17 bases between. Germline CDR1 SEHNR, CDR2 FQNEAQ (reference sequence). CDR3 length: 17 residues. CDR3 nucleotide sequence: TGTGCCAGCAGCCCCCGTGGGGGGACGGGCTCCTACAATGAGCAGTTCTTC. This translates into CASSPRGGTGSYNEQFF.